The 18 T cell receptor beta chains below all came from one sample that was sequenced in a study of naive and memory T cell subsets. A UMI-containing oligonucleotide was joined by 3' ligation to the TCR cDNA template. Amplification of ligated cDNA took four PCR rounds with SP2 and nested alpha and beta constant primers. TCRdb re-analysed the 5' RACE reads in MiXCR, keeping a single row per CDR3 protein. The table has 30,000 to 40,000 distinct CDR3 sequences, over 15% seen once. The source is a female donor in good health.

This clonotype was seen repeatedly, ten times or more. The chain combines TRBV6-5 with TRBJ1-5; D possibly corresponds to TRBD1 (5 bases). V was trimmed by 4 bases and J by 2 bases, leaving 9 bases between them. Germline CDR1 MNHEY, CDR2 SVGAGI. CDR3 length: 14 residues. For the CDR3, the DNA is TGTGCCAGCAGTTTGGGCAGGGGCAATCAGCCCCAGCATTTT. This codes for CASSLGRGNQPQHF.

This clonotype has only a few counts. The chain recombines TRBV20-1 with TRBJ1-4; maybe TRBD1 (5 bases). Germline CDR1 reads DFQATT; CDR2 reads SNEGSKA (reference sequence). V lost 0 bases and J 7 bases, leaving 12 bases between the germline ends. The CDR3 has 14 residues. This CDR3 is CSARDGGTAEKLFF. CDR3 nucleotides: TGCAGTGCTAGAGACGGTGGGACTGCTGAAAAACTGTTTTTT.

This clonotype has a handful of counts. This CDR3 reads CASRFDLSAEAFF. In DNA form, the CDR3 reads TGTGCCAGCAGATTTGACCTTAGCGCTGAAGCTTTCTTT. The genes are TRBV6-6 and TRBJ1-1; D uncertain. Between the trimmed V and J ends, which lost 6 bases and 6 bases, there was a span of 14 bases. CDR1 and CDR2 from the germline V gene are MNHNY and SVGAGI (reference sequence). The CDR3 consists of 13 residues.

A few counts support this clonotype. The chain couples TRBV7-2 to TRBJ1-1; maybe TRBD1 (6 bases). This CDR3 spans 16 amino acids. Trimming left V 2 bases short and J 9 bases short, with 22 bases between. Germline assignment: CDR1 SGHTA and CDR2 FQGNSA. CDR3 sequence: CASSLRGVARTEKAFF. Here the CDR3 DNA reads TGTGCCAGCAGCTTAAGGGGAGTCGCTCGGACAGAAAAAGCTTTCTTT.

This clonotype was found many times. V is TRBV7-3 and J is TRBJ2-3, with TRBD2 identical over 10 bases. The CDR3 consists of 17 residues. Germline V gene data show CDR1 as SGHTA and CDR2 as FQGTGA. The ends lost 1 base at V and 1 base at J; junction bases unmatched: 5. The CDR3, as DNA: TGTGCCAGCAGCTTAAGATCTACTAGCGGGGGCACAGATACGCAGTATTTT. Its protein is CASSLRSTSGGTDTQYF.

This clonotype appeared many times. This chain uses TRBV5-1 with TRBJ1-1; TRBD1 might be the D (6 bases). In germline, CDR1 is SGHRS, CDR2 YFSETQ. The CDR3 has 14 residues. Trimming took off 0 bases at V and 4 bases at J, with 10 bases between the two ends. The CDR3 nucleotides are TGCGCCAGCAGCTTGGAGGGGGTCGTCACTGAAGCTTTCTTT. As protein: CASSLEGVVTEAFF.

This clonotype has a count of ten or more. The chain joins TRBV18 to TRBJ1-6; D is unresolved. Germline lookup yields CDR1 KGHSH and CDR2 LQKENI. V dropped 2 bases and J dropped 0 bases, with 14 bases sitting between them. The CDR3 sequence is 18 residues long. This CDR3 reads CASSPRRVGSSYNSPLHF. CDR3 bases: TGTGCCAGCTCACCAAGGAGGGTTGGGAGCTCCTATAATTCACCCCTCCACTTT.

This rearrangement joins TRBV29-1 to TRBJ2-1, with 12 bases fitting TRBD2. J lost 10 bases, V lost 2 bases, and 12 bases had no gene match. Germline V gene sequence: CDR1 SQVTM, CDR2 ANQGSEA. This CDR3 is 16 amino acids long. This chain's CDR3 is CSVEFPSGGAPGEQFF. In DNA, the CDR3 is TGCAGCGTTGAATTCCCTAGCGGGGGGGCACCGGGGGAGCAGTTCTTC.

This clonotype was counted a few times. CDR3 residues: CASSSLATQAQQYF. CDR3 in DNA: TGTGCCAGCAGCTCCCTAGCGACCCAGGCCCAGCAGTACTTC. This chain links TRBV7-2 with TRBJ2-7; the D gene is possibly TRBD2 (6 bases). Germline-derived CDR1 and CDR2 are SGHTA and FQGNSA. There are 14 residues in the CDR3. The ends were cut back, 4 bases at V and 8 bases at J, with 18 bases in the middle.

The chain combines TRBV5-1 with TRBJ2-6; no reliable D call. The V gene's germline CDR1 is SGHRS and CDR2 YFSETQ. Deletions cut 4 bases from V and 0 bases from J, with 5 bases between. The CDR3 is 14 amino acids. The chain's CDR3 is CASSRSSGANVLTF. CDR3 sequence (DNA): TGCGCCAGCAGCCGTAGCTCTGGGGCCAACGTCCTGACTTTC. Full variable domain (missing parts from reference TRBV5-1 and TRBJ2-6): KAGVTQTPRYLIKTRGQQVTLSCSPISGHRSVSWYQQTPGQGLQFLFEYFSETQRNKGNFPGRFSGRQFSNSRSEMNVSTLELGDSALYLCASSRSSGANVLTFGAGSRLTVL.

CDR3 sequence: CASGRQFGVSRALRGEQFF. DNA for the CDR3: TGTGCTAGTGGCCGCCAATTCGGTGTTAGCCGGGCGCTGAGGGGTGAGCAGTTCTTC. The chain has TRBV12-5 and TRBJ2-1; possibly TRBD1 or TRBD2 for D (5 bases each). V lost 6 bases and J 9 bases, leaving 33 bases between the germline ends. Germline CDR1 LGHNT, CDR2 FRNRAP. This CDR3 has 19 amino acids.

This clonotype was detected a few times. V gene TRBV6-5 combines with J gene TRBJ2-1, with 11 bases that match TRBD2. V lost 8 bases to trimming and J lost 4 bases; unmatched junction nucleotides: 10. Germline V gene sequence: CDR1 MNHEY, CDR2 SVGAGI. This CDR3 has 16 residues. CDR3 sequence: CASGRLAGKKYNEQFF. In DNA, the CDR3 is TGTGCCAGCGGAAGACTAGCGGGGAAAAAATACAATGAGCAGTTCTTC.

V and J are TRBV12-3 or TRBV12-4 and TRBJ2-1, with D possibly TRBD1 on 6 matching bases. This CDR3 has 17 residues. With 3 bases removed from V and 8 bases from J, the gap between germline ends came to 23 bases. In DNA form, the CDR3 reads TGTGCCAGCAGTTTCAGGGGCGGTTTAGGGGGAAAGGATGAGCAGTTCTTC. Translating it yields CASSFRGGLGGKDEQFF.

There are a few counts of this clonotype. The gene calls are TRBV18 and TRBJ1-6; 7 bases align to TRBD1. V lost 3 bases to trimming and J lost 4 bases; unmatched junction nucleotides: 3. Per germline, CDR1 KGHSH and CDR2 LQKENI. The CDR3 covers 15 residues. CDR3 amino acids: CASSPGTDYNSPLHF. For the CDR3, the DNA is TGTGCCAGCTCACCGGGGACAGATTATAATTCACCCCTCCACTTT.

The genes are TRBV12-3 or TRBV12-4 and TRBJ1-5, with TRBD1 as a possible D gene (6 bases). CDR3 length: 17 residues. With 7 bases removed from V and 0 bases from J, the gap between germline ends came to 19 bases. The CDR3 sequence is CASILEVGGYSNQPQHF. The CDR3 bases are TGTGCCAGCATCCTCGAGGTAGGGGGATATAGCAATCAGCCCCAGCATTTT.

This clonotype was seen many times. The chain recombines TRBV15 with TRBJ1-1; TRBD1 might be the D (5 bases). The germline V gene encodes CDR1 LNHNV and CDR2 YYDKDF (reference sequence). The CDR3 totals 15 residues. Trimming took 3 bases from V and 0 from J, leaving 11 bases between them. The CDR3 here is CATSRDRQMNTEAFF. CDR3 coding DNA: TGTGCCACCAGCAGGGATCGACAGATGAACACTGAAGCTTTCTTT. The variable domain in full, with the rest retrieved from reference TRBV15 and TRBJ1-1, is DAMVIQNPRYQVTQFGKPVTLSCSQTLNHNVMYWYQQKSSQAPKLLFHYYDKDFNNEADTPDNFQSRRPNTSFCFLDIRSPGLGDTAMYLCATSRDRQMNTEAFFGQGTRLTVV.

This clonotype turned up a few times. The chain couples TRBV6-5 to TRBJ2-3; D ambiguous. The V end was cut by 6 bases, the J end by 0 bases, with 7 bases between. CDR1 is MNHEY, CDR2 SVGAGI, per germline. The CDR3 spans 13 residues. This CDR3 reads CASRVPSTDTQYF. CDR3 bases: TGTGCCAGCAGGGTTCCGAGCACAGATACGCAGTATTTT.

This clonotype occurred a few times. The rearrangement joins TRBV7-9 to TRBJ2-7, with 7 bases matching TRBD1. The V segment lost 4 bases and the J segment 6 bases; nucleotides outside the gene matches: 12. The germline gives CDR1 SEHNR, CDR2 FQNEAQ (reference sequence). The CDR3 length is 15 residues. DNA for the CDR3: TGTGCCAGCAGCTACACGACAGGGCTGTCGGGCGAGCAGTACTTC. This gives the protein CASSYTTGLSGEQYF.